This TCR beta chain was captured in a study of sequential checkpoint blockade in melanoma. Data came from immunoSEQ multiplex PCR; TCRdb stores just in-frame clones and leaves some out. The sample has more than 6,500 clones; about 28% are singletons. This sample's treatment: randomized to nivolumab then ipilimumab (arm A) or the reverse (arm B). The V end was cut by 8 bases, the J end by 0 bases, with 10 bases between. Per the germline V gene, CDR1 is KGHSH and CDR2 is LQKENI. The CDR3 spans 13 residues. This clonotype was sampled from a human donor with melanoma. V gene TRBV18 combines with J gene TRBJ1-1, with D possibly TRBD1 on 6 matching bases. Material: tumor tissue (inferred from file names), obtained from a patient given nivolumab and ipilimumab in sequence. The CDR3 here is CASADRLNTEAFF. For the CDR3, the DNA is TGTGCCAGCGCAGACAGGCTGAACACTGAAGCTTTCTTT.